These 24 T cell receptor beta chains were all obtained from the same sample, sequenced in a study of molecular identifiers for immune sequencing clone quantification. TCRdb reprocessed the PCR reads with MiXCR, giving one entry per CDR3 protein. Found here are about 320,000 distinct CDR3 sequences, 20% to 25% of them singletons; the top ten hold 0.7% to 0.9%. Sequencing was performed on naive CD8+ T cells from blood, with Jurkat cell RNA spiked in. This sample's subset: FACS-sorted CD8+CD4-CCR7+CD45RA+ naive T cells. The receptor set was obtained from a human donor in good health. Some libraries in this study had Jurkat cell RNA spiked in.

Many counts were recorded for this clonotype. The rearrangement joins TRBV5-6 to TRBJ1-4, with 7 bases matching TRBD1. CDR1 is SGHDT and CDR2 is YYEEEE in the germline V gene. This CDR3 has 16 residues. Losses at the gene ends were 4 bases for V and 0 bases for J; bases not matched to a gene: 6. The CDR3 here is CASSEDRFATNEKLFF. The CDR3 DNA follows: TGTGCCAGCAGCGAGGACAGGTTTGCAACTAATGAAAAACTGTTTTTT.

To note about this clonotype: This could be a read error, since a much larger clone is one nucleotide away. The chain couples TRBV7-2 to TRBJ2-7, with D unresolved. The germline V gene has CDR1 SGHTA and CDR2 FQGNSA. The CDR3 consists of 14 residues. The DNA for the CDR3 is TGTGCCAGCAGCTTAGTTCCAGGCCCCTACGAGCGGTACTTC. Amino acid sequence: CASSLVPGPYERYF.

The table lists this clonotype with many counts. V and J are TRBV7-2 and TRBJ2-5; D gene unclear. Germline values: CDR1 SGHTA, CDR2 FQGNSA. V lost 2 bases and J 2 bases, leaving 9 bases between the germline ends. The CDR3 is 14 amino acids. The CDR3 loop is CASSLFPVQETQYF. The CDR3, as DNA: TGTGCCAGCAGCTTATTTCCAGTACAAGAGACCCAGTACTTC.

This chain links TRBV19 with TRBJ2-3; the D gene is possibly TRBD2 (6 bases). The CDR3 is 16 amino acids. Trimming cost V 3 bases and J 2 bases, with 15 bases left between them. Germline values: CDR1 LNHDA, CDR2 SQIVND (reference sequence). The CDR3 protein is CASSIGAGSPTDTQYF. The CDR3 bases are TGTGCCAGTAGTATTGGGGCGGGGTCCCCCACAGATACGCAGTATTTT.

This clonotype appeared many times. V and J are TRBV7-2 and TRBJ2-7, with D unclear. The V end was cut by 5 bases, the J end by 9 bases, with 20 bases between. Germline CDR1 reads SGHTA; CDR2 reads FQGNSA. This CDR3 region has 14 residues. The CDR3 reads CASSPTSPLGWQYF. In DNA form, the CDR3 reads TGTGCCAGCAGCCCGACGTCTCCATTAGGATGGCAGTACTTC.

V gene TRBV20-1 combines with J gene TRBJ2-3, with D hard to call. In germline, CDR1 is DFQATT, CDR2 SNEGSKA (reference sequence). CDR3 length: 10 residues. Trimming removed 7 bases at V and 4 bases at J, with 6 bases between. The CDR3 sequence: CSGFADTQYF. DNA of the CDR3: TGCAGTGGGTTTGCAGATACGCAGTATTTT.

In this sample, this clonotype turned up once. This clone may be a read error of a much larger clone one base away. The J gene is TRBJ2-3, the V gene TRBV30; 8 nucleotides align to TRBD2. Germline trimming cut 5 bases from V and 4 bases from J; bases unmatched to any gene: 8. Per germline, CDR1 GTSNPN and CDR2 SVGIG (reference sequence). This CDR3 has 14 residues. The chain's CDR3 is CAWQEREWPDTQYF. The CDR3 nucleotides read TGTGCCTGGCAGGAGCGGGAGTGGCCAGATACGCAGTATTTT.

This clonotype was recorded at least ten times. The chain couples TRBV13 to TRBJ1-2; no definite D call. Trimming removed 5 bases at V and 6 bases at J, with 10 bases between. The CDR3 runs 12 residues. Germline CDR1 is PRHDT and CDR2 is FYEKMQ (reference sequence). The CDR3 loop reads CASSPSGDGYTF. For the CDR3, the DNA is TGTGCCAGCAGCCCATCTGGCGATGGCTACACCTTC.

V gene TRBV19 combines with J gene TRBJ2-7; D is unclear. Germline CDR1 reads LNHDA; CDR2 reads SQIVND (reference sequence). There are 13 residues in the CDR3. The V and J ends lost 9 bases and 2 bases respectively, with 14 bases between them. The CDR3 reads CASSPASPYEQYF. The CDR3, as DNA: TGTGCCAGCTCTCCCGCGAGTCCCTACGAGCAGTACTTC.

The sample holds many counts of this clonotype. The rearrangement links TRBV5-1 to TRBJ2-3; 11 bases match TRBD1. Germline V gene sequence: CDR1 SGHRS, CDR2 YFSETQ. The CDR3 totals 15 residues. Trimming removed 2 bases from V and 4 bases from J; junction bases left unmatched: 3. This CDR3 is CASSLWGQGADTQYF. For the CDR3, the DNA is TGCGCCAGCAGCTTATGGGGACAGGGGGCAGATACGCAGTATTTT.

This clonotype was detected ten times or more. J is TRBJ1-1 and V is TRBV5-6; 9 nucleotides align to TRBD1. In germline, CDR1 is SGHDT, CDR2 YYEEEE. Losses at the gene ends were 2 bases for V and 3 bases for J; bases not matched to a gene: 11. The CDR3 runs to 17 residues. In nucleotides, the CDR3 is TGTGCCAGCAGCTTACCGGGACAGGGTTTTTGGGACACTGAAGCTTTCTTT. Translated, it gives CASSLPGQGFWDTEAFF.

At least ten counts were recorded for this clonotype. The chain links TRBV12-3 or TRBV12-4 to TRBJ2-5; a possible D gene is TRBD2 (5 bases). This CDR3 comprises 16 residues. Trimming took 2 bases from V and 4 from J, leaving 17 bases between them. CDR3 amino acids: CASSLRLALEPETQYF. CDR3 bases: TGTGCCAGCAGTTTAAGGCTAGCTCTTGAGCCAGAGACCCAGTACTTC.

About this clonotype: Since a much larger clone is just one base distant, this may be a read error. This CDR3 fails to terminate in the conserved phenylalanine or tryptophan, so it likely reflects a read error. DNA of the CDR3: TGTGCCAGCAGTTCCTTCGGACAGGGCCTCAATCAGCCCCAGCATCTT. Its protein product is CASSSFGQGLNQPQHL. The V call is TRBV6-2 or TRBV6-3, the J call TRBJ1-5; 8 nucleotides agree with TRBD1. This CDR3 comprises 16 residues. Per germline, CDR1 MNHEY and CDR2 SVGEGT. V lost 4 bases, J lost 3 bases, and 8 bases stayed unmatched.

Note on this clonotype: It may be a read error: a sequence one base away is much more abundant. The chain uses TRBV4-1 and TRBJ2-3, with TRBD1 as a possible D gene (5 bases). The CDR3 covers 15 residues. The V gene's germline CDR1 is MGHRA and CDR2 YSYEKL. The CDR3 reads CASSQTRQSTGTQYF. The CDR3, as DNA: TGCGCCAGCAGCCAAACGAGACAGAGCACAGGTACGCAGTATTTT.

This clonotype was recorded at least ten times. V and J are TRBV5-6 and TRBJ1-3; D is ambiguous. CDR1 and CDR2 (germline): SGHDT, YYEEEE. Trimming removed 1 base from V and 0 bases from J, with 11 bases in between. The CDR3 runs 16 residues. The CDR3 protein is CASSLSYGFSGNTIYF. CDR3 DNA sequence: TGTGCCAGCAGCTTGTCCTACGGTTTCTCTGGAAACACCATATATTTT.

The chain has TRBV2 and TRBJ2-1; 10 nucleotides agree with TRBD2. This CDR3 comprises 14 residues. J gave up 6 bases and V 6 bases, and 5 bases lay outside the gene matches. CDR1 is SNHLY, CDR2 FYNNEI, per germline. The CDR3 bases are TGTGCCAGCAGCTCGGGACTAGCGACCAATGAGCAGTTCTTC. This encodes CASSSGLATNEQFF.

Turning to this clonotype: This may arise from a read error, as a much more abundant clone is one base away. This sequence joins TRBV5-1 and TRBJ1-5; 12 nucleotides align to TRBD1. This CDR3 spans 15 amino acids. Per germline, CDR1 SGHRS and CDR2 YFSETQ. CDR3 region: CAGSLGTGGYQPQHF. The DNA for the CDR3 is TGCGCCGGCAGCTTAGGGACAGGGGGCTATCAGCCCCAGCATTTT.

There are many counts of this clonotype. The gene calls are TRBV6-1 and TRBJ1-2; 7 bases are a match to TRBD1. This CDR3 is 15 amino acids long. With 1 base clipped from V and 6 bases from J, the junction kept 8 bases outside the gene matches. Germline assignment: CDR1 MNHNS and CDR2 SASEGT. The CDR3 bases are TGTGCCAGCAGTGAAGAGGGCAGGGGGGCGCATGGCTACACCTTC. Protein sequence: CASSEEGRGAHGYTF.

Comment on this clonotype: A read error may explain this, as a much larger clone is one base away. Here the CDR3 reads CASSSRVRDRVRPYEQYF. The DNA for the CDR3 is TGTGCCAGCAGCTCAAGGGTCCGGGACAGGGTTCGACCCTACGAGCAGTACTTC. This chain links TRBV7-9 with TRBJ2-7, with 9 bases identical to TRBD1. Losses at the gene ends were 4 bases for V and 2 bases for J; bases not matched to a gene: 15. Germline CDR1 reads SEHNR; CDR2 reads FQNEAQ (reference sequence). The CDR3 sequence is 18 residues long.

Only a few counts were recorded for this clonotype. This rearrangement joins TRBV7-9 to TRBJ1-4; D unresolved. The germline V gene has CDR1 SEHNR and CDR2 FQNEAQ (reference sequence). The V and J ends lost 5 bases and 8 bases respectively, with 15 bases between them. The CDR3 loop spans 14 amino acids. In DNA, the CDR3 is TGTGCCAGCAGCCCGGTGGGATCGGTAGAAAAACTGTTTTTT. Translated, it gives CASSPVGSVEKLFF.

V gene TRBV29-1 combines with J gene TRBJ2-3; D is undetermined. The germline gives CDR1 SQVTM, CDR2 ANQGSEA. The CDR3 is 11 amino acids. V lost 4 bases and J lost 5, with 7 bases in between. This CDR3 reads CSVVERDTQYF. The CDR3 nucleotides read TGCAGCGTTGTTGAGAGAGATACGCAGTATTTT.

In its sample, this clonotype was seen many times. V usage is TRBV4-1 and J usage is TRBJ2-7; either TRBD1 or TRBD2 may supply D (5 bases each). Germline loops: CDR1 MGHRA, CDR2 YSYEKL. The CDR3 is 14 residues long. The V end lost 3 bases, the J end lost 1 base, and 10 bases lay between the germline ends. CDR3 in amino acids: CASSQQGRSYEQYF. Here the CDR3 DNA reads TGCGCCAGCAGCCAGCAGGGACGGTCCTACGAGCAGTACTTC.

This clonotype was recorded a few times. The V and J genes are TRBV7-9 and TRBJ2-3; the match to TRBD2 covers 7 bases. V trimming: 1 base; J trimming: 4 bases; junction bases outside the gene matches: 2. This CDR3 contains 14 residues. Looked up from germline, CDR1 is SEHNR and CDR2 is FQNEAQ (reference sequence). The CDR3 here is CASSLETSPDTQYF. CDR3 DNA: TGTGCCAGCAGCTTAGAGACTAGCCCAGATACGCAGTATTTT.

The sample holds many counts of this clonotype. The rearrangement uses TRBV6-2 or TRBV6-3 and TRBJ1-5, with 7 bases fitting TRBD1. Germline V gene lookup returns CDR1 MNHEY and CDR2 SVGEGT. The J segment lost 1 base and the V segment lost 11 bases, leaving 11 bases of the junction unmatched. This CDR3 region has 15 residues. The CDR3 nucleotides read TGTGCCGCCCGCACCGGGACAGCAAGCAATCAGCCCCAGCATTTT. Translated: CAARTGTASNQPQHF.